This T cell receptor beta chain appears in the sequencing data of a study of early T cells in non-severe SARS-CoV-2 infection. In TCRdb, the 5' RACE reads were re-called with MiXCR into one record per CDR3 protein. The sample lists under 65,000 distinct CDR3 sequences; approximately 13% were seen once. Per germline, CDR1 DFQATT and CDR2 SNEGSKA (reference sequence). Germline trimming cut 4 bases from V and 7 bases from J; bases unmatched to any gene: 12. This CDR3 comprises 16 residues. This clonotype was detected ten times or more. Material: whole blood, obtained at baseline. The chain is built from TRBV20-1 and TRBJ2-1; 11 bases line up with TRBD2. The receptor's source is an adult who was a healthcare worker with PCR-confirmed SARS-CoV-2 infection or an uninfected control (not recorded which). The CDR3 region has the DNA TGCAGTGCTACAGAGTTAGCGGGAGGGCCTGGTAATGAGCAGTTCTTC. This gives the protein CSATELAGGPGNEQFF.